This T cell receptor beta chain was captured by sequencing in a study of cytomegalovirus exposure and HLA in healthy donors. Both 60 Vbeta primers and 13 Jbeta primers went into the PCR. Original analysis: In a later analysis, of approximately 81 million unique beta chains, around 9.9 million appeared in at least two donors. Profiling relied on immunoSEQ multiplex PCR, and the TCRdb table lists in-frame clones only, not all of them. D and trimming were read from the DNA, whereas the V and J calls and clone size are those reported in that table. The table has roughly 120,000 clones, about 80% seen once. While unrecorded immune exposures were likely, the donors were nominally healthy when sampled. The source of this sequence is a man aged 25-45 years in good health and CMV-seronegative. The sequencing sample was made of PBMCs.

The chain's CDR3 is CASSKRDEQFF. CDR3 bases: TGTGCCAGTAGTAAGAGAGATGAGCAGTTCTTC. The V and J genes are TRBV19 and TRBJ2-1; D remains ambiguous. This CDR3 is 11 amino acids long. With 4 bases removed from V and 8 bases from J, the gap between germline ends came to 6 bases. CDR1 is LNHDA and CDR2 is SQIVND in the germline V gene (reference sequence).